Shown below are 8 T cell receptor beta chains from a single sample sequenced in a study of CD8 T cells in ankylosing spondylitis. Findings of the study overall: Within ankylosing spondylitis blood, a TCR beta motif made up of roughly eight highly homologous variants appeared to be characteristic.

These receptors have no known antigen. Via MiXCR, TCRdb re-called the 5' RACE reads, giving one row per CDR3 protein. The table records 800,000 to 900,000 distinct CDR3 sequences, 12% of them present only once. The sequencing sample was made of blood, either unsorted or a sorted T cell fraction (not recorded which). The receptors stem from a male donor with ankylosing spondylitis.

This clonotype turned up a few times. The chain carries TRBV6-6 and TRBJ1-1; D is uncertain. This CDR3 is 13 amino acids long. Trimming left V 4 bases short and J 11 bases short, with 17 bases between. From germline, CDR1 is MNHNY and CDR2 SVGAGI (reference sequence). DNA of the CDR3: TGTGCCAGCAGTTCCGCCAGTTCCAGGTGGGCTTTCTTT. Translated, it gives CASSSASSRWAFF.

The CDR3 DNA reads TGTGCCAGCAGCACCCGGACCAACACCGGGGAGCTGTTTTTT. Translating it yields CASSTRTNTGELFF. The chain links TRBV7-9 to TRBJ2-2, with D uncertain. The V gene's germline CDR1 is SEHNR and CDR2 FQNEAQ (reference sequence). The CDR3 spans 14 residues. Trimming removed 5 bases at V and 2 bases at J, with 9 bases between.

Only a few counts were recorded for this clonotype. This chain joins TRBV7-2 and TRBJ1-2; D is ambiguous. V shed 5 bases and J shed 6 bases, with 13 bases lying between them. This CDR3 comprises 13 residues. Germline-derived CDR1 and CDR2 are SGHTA and FQGNSA. The CDR3 nucleotides read TGTGCCAGCAGCCCATCGGTGGGGAATGGCTACACCTTC. This encodes CASSPSVGNGYTF.

This clonotype has more than one count but fewer than ten. The V and J genes are TRBV9 and TRBJ1-1; weak D call: TRBD1 (5 bases). The CDR3 is 14 amino acids. Trimming pared 0 bases from V and 8 bases from J, leaving 14 bases between. Germline assignment: CDR1 SGDLS and CDR2 YYNGEE. CDR3 sequence (DNA): TGTGCCAGCAGCGTAGCTCCTGGGGGAATCGAAGCTTTCTTT. This gives the protein CASSVAPGGIEAFF.

The CDR3 DNA reads as TGCGCCAGCAGCTTAAGCACAGGGGAAGGATACACCGGGGAGCTGTTTTTT. Encoded protein: CASSLSTGEGYTGELFF. The chain couples TRBV5-1 to TRBJ2-2; 7 bases align to TRBD1. The trim removed 2 bases at V and 3 bases at J, leaving 10 bases unmatched. CDR1 is SGHRS and CDR2 is YFSETQ in the germline V gene. The CDR3 consists of 17 residues.

This clonotype was counted at least ten times. This chain connects TRBV7-9 to TRBJ1-1; D not certain. The CDR3 contains 13 residues. Germline assignment: CDR1 SEHNR and CDR2 FQNEAQ (reference sequence). Trimming pared 4 bases from V and 0 bases from J, leaving 6 bases between. CDR3 bases: TGTGCCAGCAGCTCCGGAATGAACACTGAAGCTTTCTTT. It yields the protein CASSSGMNTEAFF.

The table lists this clonotype with a few counts. J is TRBJ1-1 and V is TRBV6-1; unclear D gene. V lost 6 bases and J lost 1, with 12 bases in between. CDR1 and CDR2 (germline): MNHNS, SASEGT. This CDR3 is built from 14 residues. The chain's CDR3 is CASSLMYGNTEAFF. The CDR3 nucleotides read TGTGCCAGCAGCCTAATGTATGGGAACACTGAAGCTTTCTTT.

This clonotype has a handful of counts. The chain links TRBV5-1 to TRBJ1-1, with D unresolved. V was clipped by 0 bases and J by 3 bases, with 15 bases between them. The CDR3 totals 16 residues. Germline V gene lookup returns CDR1 SGHRS and CDR2 YFSETQ. The CDR3 nucleotides read TGCGCCAGCAGCTTGGTAGTTCTGGGGAGTGACACTGAAGCTTTCTTT. Protein sequence: CASSLVVLGSDTEAFF.